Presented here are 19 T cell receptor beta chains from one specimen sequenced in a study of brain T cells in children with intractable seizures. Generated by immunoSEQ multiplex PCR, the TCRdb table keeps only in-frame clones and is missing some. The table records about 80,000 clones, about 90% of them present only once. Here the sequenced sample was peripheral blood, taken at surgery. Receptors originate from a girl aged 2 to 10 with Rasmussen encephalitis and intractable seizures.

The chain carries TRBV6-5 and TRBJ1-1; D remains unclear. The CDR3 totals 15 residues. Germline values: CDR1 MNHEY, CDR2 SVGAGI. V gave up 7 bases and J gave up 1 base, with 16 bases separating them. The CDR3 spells CASILLSVRNTEAFF. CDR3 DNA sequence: TGTGCCAGCATCCTCCTCTCGGTAAGGAACACTGAAGCTTTCTTT.

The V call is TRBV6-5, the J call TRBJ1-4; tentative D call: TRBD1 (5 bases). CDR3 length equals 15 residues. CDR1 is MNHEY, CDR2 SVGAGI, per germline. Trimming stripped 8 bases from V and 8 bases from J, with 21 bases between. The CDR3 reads CASYGNVGVGEKLFF. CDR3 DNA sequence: TGTGCCAGCTACGGGAATGTGGGGGTCGGGGAAAAACTGTTTTTT.

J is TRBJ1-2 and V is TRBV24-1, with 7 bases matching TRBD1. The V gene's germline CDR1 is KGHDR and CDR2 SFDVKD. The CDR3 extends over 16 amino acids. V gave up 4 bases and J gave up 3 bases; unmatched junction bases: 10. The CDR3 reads CATSEGRLGTDYGYTF. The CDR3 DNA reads TGTGCCACCAGTGAGGGAAGGCTGGGGACAGACTATGGCTACACCTTC.

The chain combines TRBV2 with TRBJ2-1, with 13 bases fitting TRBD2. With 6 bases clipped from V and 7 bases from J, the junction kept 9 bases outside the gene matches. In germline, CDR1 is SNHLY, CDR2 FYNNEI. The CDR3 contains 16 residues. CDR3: CASRSRTSGSQNEQFF. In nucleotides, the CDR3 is TGTGCCAGCAGATCACGGACTAGCGGGAGCCAAAATGAGCAGTTCTTC.

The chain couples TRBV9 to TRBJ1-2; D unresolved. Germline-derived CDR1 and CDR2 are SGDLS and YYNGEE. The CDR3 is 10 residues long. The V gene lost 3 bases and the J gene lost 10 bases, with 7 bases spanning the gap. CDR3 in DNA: TGTGCCAGCAGCGGGGGAACCTACACCTTC. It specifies CASSGGTYTF.

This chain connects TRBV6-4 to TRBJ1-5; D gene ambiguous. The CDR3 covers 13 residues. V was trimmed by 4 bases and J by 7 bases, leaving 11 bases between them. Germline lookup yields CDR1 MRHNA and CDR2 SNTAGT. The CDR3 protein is CASSVEGGQPQHF. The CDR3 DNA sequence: TGTGCCAGCAGTGTCGAGGGCGGGCAGCCCCAGCATTTT.

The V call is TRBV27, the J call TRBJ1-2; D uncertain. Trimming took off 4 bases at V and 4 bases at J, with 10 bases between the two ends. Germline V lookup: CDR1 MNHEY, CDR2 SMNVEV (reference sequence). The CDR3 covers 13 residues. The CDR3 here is CASSSGWGYGYTF. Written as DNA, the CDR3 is TGTGCCAGCAGTTCCGGATGGGGCTATGGCTACACCTTC.

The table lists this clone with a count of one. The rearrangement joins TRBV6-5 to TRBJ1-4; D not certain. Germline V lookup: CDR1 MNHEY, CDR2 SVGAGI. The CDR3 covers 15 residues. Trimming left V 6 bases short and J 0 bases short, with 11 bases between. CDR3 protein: CASRQQPTTNEKLFF. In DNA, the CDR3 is TGTGCCAGCAGACAACAGCCGACAACTAATGAAAAACTGTTTTTT.

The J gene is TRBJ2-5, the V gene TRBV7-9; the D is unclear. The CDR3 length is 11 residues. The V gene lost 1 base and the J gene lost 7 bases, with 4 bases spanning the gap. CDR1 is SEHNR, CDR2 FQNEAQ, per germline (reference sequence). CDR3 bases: TGTGCCAGCAGCTTAGAGGGGACCCAGTACTTC. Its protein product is CASSLEGTQYF. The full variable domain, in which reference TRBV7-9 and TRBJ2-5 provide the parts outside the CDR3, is DTGVSQNPRHKITKRGQNVTFRCDPISEHNRLYWYRQTLGQGPEFLTYFQNEAQLEKSRLLSDRFSAERPKGSFSTLEIQRTEQGDSAMYLCASSLEGTQYFGPGTRLLVL.

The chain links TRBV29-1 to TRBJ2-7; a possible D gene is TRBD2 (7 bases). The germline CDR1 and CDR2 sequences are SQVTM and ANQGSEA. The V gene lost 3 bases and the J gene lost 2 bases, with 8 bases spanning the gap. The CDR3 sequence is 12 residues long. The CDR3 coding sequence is TGCAGCGTTGAGCGGGGGCCCTACGAGCAGTACTTC. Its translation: CSVERGPYEQYF.

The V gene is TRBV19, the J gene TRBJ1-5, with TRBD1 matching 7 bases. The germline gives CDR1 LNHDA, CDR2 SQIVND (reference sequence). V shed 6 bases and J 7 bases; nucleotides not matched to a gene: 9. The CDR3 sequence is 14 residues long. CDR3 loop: CASSLIRGQQPQHF. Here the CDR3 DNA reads TGTGCCAGTAGCCTCATTAGGGGGCAACAGCCCCAGCATTTT.

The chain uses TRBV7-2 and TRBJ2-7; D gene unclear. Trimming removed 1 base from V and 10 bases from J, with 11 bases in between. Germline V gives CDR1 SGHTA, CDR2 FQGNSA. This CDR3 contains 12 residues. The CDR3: CASSLDTSSQYF. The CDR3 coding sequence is TGTGCCAGCAGCTTAGATACTTCGAGTCAGTACTTC.

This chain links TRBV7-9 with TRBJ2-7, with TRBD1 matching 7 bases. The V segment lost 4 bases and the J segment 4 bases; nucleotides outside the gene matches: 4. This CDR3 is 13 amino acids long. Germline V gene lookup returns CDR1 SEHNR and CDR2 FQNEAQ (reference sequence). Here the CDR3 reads CASSWDSVYEQYF. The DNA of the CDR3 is TGTGCCAGCAGCTGGGACAGCGTTTACGAGCAGTACTTC.

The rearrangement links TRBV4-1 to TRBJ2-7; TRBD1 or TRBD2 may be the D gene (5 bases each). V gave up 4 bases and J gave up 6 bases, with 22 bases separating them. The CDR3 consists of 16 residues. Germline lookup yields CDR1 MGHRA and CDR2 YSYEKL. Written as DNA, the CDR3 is TGCGCCAGCAGCCGGGGGAGATTAACCATCCCCGGCGAGCAGTACTTC. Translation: CASSRGRLTIPGEQYF.

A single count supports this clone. In DNA, the CDR3 is TGCAGCGCCAGGGGTAATGAGCAGTTCTTC. It specifies CSARGNEQFF. V usage is TRBV29-1 and J usage is TRBJ2-1, with D possibly matching TRBD1 (6 bases). Germline V gives CDR1 SQVTM, CDR2 ANQGSEA. CDR3 length equals 10 residues. Trimming cost V 7 bases and J 7 bases, with 8 bases left between them.

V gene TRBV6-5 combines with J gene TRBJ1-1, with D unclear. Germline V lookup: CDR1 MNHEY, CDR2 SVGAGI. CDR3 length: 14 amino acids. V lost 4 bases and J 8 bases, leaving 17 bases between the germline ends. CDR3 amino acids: CASSSNPMRMEAFF. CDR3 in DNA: TGTGCCAGCAGTTCTAACCCTATGAGGATGGAAGCTTTCTTT.

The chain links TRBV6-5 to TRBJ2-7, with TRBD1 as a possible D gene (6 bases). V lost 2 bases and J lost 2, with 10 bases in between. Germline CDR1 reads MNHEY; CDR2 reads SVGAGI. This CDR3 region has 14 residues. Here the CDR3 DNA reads TGTGCCAGCAGTTACCACCCAGGGGCCTACGAGCAGTACTTC. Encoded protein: CASSYHPGAYEQYF.

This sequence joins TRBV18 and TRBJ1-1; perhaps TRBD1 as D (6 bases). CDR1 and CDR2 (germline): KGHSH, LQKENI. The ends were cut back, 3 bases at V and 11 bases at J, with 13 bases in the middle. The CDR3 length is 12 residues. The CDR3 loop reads CASSPLQGEAFF. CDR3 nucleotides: TGTGCCAGCTCACCTCTACAGGGTGAGGCTTTCTTT. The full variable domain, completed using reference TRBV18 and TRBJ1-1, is NAGVMQNPRHLVRRRGQEARLRCSPMKGHSHVYWYRQLPEEGLKFMVYLQKENIIDESGMPKERFSAEFPKEGPSILRIQQVVRGDSAAYFCASSPLQGEAFFGQGTRLTVV.

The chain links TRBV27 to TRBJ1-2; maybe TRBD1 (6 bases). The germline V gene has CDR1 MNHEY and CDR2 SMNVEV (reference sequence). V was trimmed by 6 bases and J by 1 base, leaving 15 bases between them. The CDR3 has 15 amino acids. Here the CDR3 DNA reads TGTGCCAGCAGGCCCCAACAGGGAATTAACTATGGCTACACCTTC. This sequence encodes CASRPQQGINYGYTF.